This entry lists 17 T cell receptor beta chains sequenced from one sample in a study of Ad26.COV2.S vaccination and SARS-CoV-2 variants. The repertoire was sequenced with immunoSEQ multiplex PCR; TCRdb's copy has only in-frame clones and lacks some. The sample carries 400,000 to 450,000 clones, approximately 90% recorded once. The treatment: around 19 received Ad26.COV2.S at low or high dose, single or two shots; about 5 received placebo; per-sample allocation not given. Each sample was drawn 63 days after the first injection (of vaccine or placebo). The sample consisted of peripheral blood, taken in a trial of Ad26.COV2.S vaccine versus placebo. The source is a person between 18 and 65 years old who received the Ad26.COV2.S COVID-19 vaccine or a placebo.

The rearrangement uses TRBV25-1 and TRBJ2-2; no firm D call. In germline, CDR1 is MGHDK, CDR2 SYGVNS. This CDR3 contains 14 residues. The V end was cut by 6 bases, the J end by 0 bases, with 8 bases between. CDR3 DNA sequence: TGTGCCAGCAGGCCGGCCGCGAACACCGGGGAGCTGTTTTTT. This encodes CASRPAANTGELFF.

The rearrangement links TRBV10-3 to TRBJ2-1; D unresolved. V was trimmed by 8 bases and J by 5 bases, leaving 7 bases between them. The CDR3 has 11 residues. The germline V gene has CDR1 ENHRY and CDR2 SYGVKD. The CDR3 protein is CAIGRNNEQFF. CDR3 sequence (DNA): TGTGCCATCGGACGAAACAATGAGCAGTTCTTC.

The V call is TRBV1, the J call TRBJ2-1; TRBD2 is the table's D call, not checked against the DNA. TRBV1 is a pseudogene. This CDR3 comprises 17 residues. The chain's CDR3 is CTSRITRVLRGYNEQFF. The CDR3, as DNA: TGCACCAGCAGAATCACTCGGGTTCTAAGAGGCTACAATGAGCAGTTCTTC.

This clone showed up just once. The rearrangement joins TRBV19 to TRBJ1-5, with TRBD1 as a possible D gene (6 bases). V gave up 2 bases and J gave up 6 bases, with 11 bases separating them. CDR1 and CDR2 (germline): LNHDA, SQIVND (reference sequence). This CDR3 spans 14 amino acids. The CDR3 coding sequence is TGTGCCAGTAGTATAACGGGGGCTGGTCAGCCCCAGCATTTT. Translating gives CASSITGAGQPQHF.

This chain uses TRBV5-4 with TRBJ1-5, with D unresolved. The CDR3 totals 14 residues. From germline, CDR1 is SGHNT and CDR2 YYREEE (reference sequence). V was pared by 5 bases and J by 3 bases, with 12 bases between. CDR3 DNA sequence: TGTGCCAGCAGTTTACGGGGAAACAATCAGCCCCAGCATTTT. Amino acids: CASSLRGNNQPQHF.

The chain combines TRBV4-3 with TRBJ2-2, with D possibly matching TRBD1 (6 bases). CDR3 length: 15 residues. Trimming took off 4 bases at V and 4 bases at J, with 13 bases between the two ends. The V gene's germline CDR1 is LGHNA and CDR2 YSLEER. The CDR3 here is CASSPQGLGTGELFF. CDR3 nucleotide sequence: TGCGCCAGCAGCCCCCAGGGGTTGGGCACCGGGGAGCTGTTTTTT.

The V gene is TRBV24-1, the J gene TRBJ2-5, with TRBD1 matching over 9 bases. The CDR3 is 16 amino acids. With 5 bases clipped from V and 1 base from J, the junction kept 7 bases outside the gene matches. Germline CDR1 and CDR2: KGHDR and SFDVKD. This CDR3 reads CATSVPGTGSQETQYF. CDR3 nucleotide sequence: TGTGCCACCAGTGTCCCAGGGACAGGGAGCCAAGAGACCCAGTACTTC.

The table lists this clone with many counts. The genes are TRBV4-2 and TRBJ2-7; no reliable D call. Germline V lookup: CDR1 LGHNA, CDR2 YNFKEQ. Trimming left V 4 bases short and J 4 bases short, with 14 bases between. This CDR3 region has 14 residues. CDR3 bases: TGTGCCAGCAGCCCCTCAGCCGGTGGGTACGAGCAGTACTTC. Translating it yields CASSPSAGGYEQYF.

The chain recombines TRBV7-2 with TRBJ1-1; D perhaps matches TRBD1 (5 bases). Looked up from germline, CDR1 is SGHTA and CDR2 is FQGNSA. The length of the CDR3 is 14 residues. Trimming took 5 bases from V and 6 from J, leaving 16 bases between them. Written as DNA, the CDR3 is TGTGCCAGCAGCCCCAGGGTTGGAGTAGCTGAAGCTTTCTTT. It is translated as CASSPRVGVAEAFF.

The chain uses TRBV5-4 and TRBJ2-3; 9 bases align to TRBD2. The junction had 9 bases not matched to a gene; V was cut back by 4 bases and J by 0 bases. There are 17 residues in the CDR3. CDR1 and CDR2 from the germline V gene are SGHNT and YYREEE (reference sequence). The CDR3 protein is CASSISTSGLSTDTQYF. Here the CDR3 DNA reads TGTGCCAGCAGCATCTCGACTAGCGGCCTTAGCACAGATACGCAGTATTTT.

In DNA form, the CDR3 reads TGTGCCAGCACAGGATGGGAAGAGACCCAGTACTTC. It specifies CASTGWEETQYF. The rearrangement joins TRBV7-9 to TRBJ2-5, with D hard to call. The germline V and J ends were trimmed by 7 bases and 3 bases, with 9 bases remaining between them. The germline CDR1 and CDR2 sequences are SEHNR and FQNEAQ (reference sequence). The CDR3 totals 12 residues.

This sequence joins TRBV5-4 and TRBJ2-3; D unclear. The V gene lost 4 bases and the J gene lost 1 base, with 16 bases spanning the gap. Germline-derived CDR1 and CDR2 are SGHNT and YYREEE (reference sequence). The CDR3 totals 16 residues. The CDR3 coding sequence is TGTGCCAGCAGCCTTTCTAGAAGCGAGGGCACAGATACGCAGTATTTT. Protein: CASSLSRSEGTDTQYF.

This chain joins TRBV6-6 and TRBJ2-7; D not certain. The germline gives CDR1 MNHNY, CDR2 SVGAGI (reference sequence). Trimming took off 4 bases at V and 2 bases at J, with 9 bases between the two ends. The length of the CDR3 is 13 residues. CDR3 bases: TGTGCCAGCAGTTTGGGTTTTCCCTACGAGCAGTACTTC. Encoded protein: CASSLGFPYEQYF.

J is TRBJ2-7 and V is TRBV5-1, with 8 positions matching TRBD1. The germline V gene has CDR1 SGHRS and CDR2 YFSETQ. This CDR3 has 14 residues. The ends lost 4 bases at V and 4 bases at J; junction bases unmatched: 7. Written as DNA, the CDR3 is TGCGCCAGCAGCCCCATGACAGGGGATTACGAGCAGTACTTC. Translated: CASSPMTGDYEQYF.

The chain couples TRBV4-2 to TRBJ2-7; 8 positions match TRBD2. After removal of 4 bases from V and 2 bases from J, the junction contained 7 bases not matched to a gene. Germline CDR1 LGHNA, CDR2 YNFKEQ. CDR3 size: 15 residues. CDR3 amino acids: CASSPGAGATYEQYF. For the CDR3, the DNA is TGTGCCAGCAGCCCTGGAGCGGGGGCCACCTACGAGCAGTACTTC.

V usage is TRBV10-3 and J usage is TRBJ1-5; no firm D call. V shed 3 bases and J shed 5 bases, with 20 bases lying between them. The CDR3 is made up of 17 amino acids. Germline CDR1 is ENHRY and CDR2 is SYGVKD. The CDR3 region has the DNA TGTGCCATCAGTGACCCTTCCCTTAAGGGTGTCGATCAGCCCCAGCATTTT. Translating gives CAISDPSLKGVDQPQHF.

The CDR3: CASSRLPGDYGYTF. For the CDR3, the DNA is TGTGCCAGCAGTCGGTTACCGGGGGACTATGGCTACACCTTC. This rearrangement joins TRBV27 to TRBJ1-2; D might be TRBD1 (5 bases). V lost 5 bases and J 3 bases, leaving 13 bases between the germline ends. Germline V gives CDR1 MNHEY, CDR2 SMNVEV (reference sequence). The CDR3 is made up of 14 amino acids.